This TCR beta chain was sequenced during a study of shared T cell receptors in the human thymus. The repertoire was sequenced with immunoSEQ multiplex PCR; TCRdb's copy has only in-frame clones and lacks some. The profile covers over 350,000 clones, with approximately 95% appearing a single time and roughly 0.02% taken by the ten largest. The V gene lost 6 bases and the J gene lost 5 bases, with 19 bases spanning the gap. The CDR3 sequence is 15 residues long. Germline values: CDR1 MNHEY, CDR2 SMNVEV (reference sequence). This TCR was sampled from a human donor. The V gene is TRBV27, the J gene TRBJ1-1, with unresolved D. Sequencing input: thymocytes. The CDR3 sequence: CASSPGSSGDTEAFF. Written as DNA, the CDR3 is TGTGCCAGCAGCCCCGGGAGCTCGGGAGATACTGAAGCTTTCTTT.